Below are 30 T cell receptor beta chains sequenced from a single sample in a study of cytomegalovirus exposure and HLA in healthy donors listed by TCRdb under 2017. The library was prepared using the immunoSEQ multiplex PCR assay. Imported from immuneACCESS, the table was reduced by TCRdb to in-frame sequences with V and J called. These copies leave out some clones; in studies compared against another copy, an unresolved V gene accounts for under half, and the cause of the remainder is not known. The sample table records 120,000 to 150,000 clones; approximately 88% of these occur just once. Of the sample, roughly 4.3% falls within the top ten clones. Sequences were obtained from PBMCs. All receptors derive from a man younger than 35 in good health and CMV-seropositive.

The rearrangement uses TRBV6-5 and TRBJ2-1; weak D call: TRBD1 (5 bases). The CDR3 has 15 residues. Trimming took 2 bases from V and 0 from J, leaving 8 bases between them. Germline-derived CDR1 and CDR2 are MNHEY and SVGAGI. CDR3 in DNA: TGTGCCAGCAGTTACGACAGAAGCTCCTACAATGAGCAGTTCTTC. This sequence encodes CASSYDRSSYNEQFF.

This clone was recorded only once. The chain has TRBV15 and TRBJ1-1, with D perhaps TRBD1 (5 bases). Trimming cost V 5 bases and J 3 bases, with 16 bases left between them. The germline V gene has CDR1 LNHNV and CDR2 YYDKDF (reference sequence). CDR3 length: 15 amino acids. CDR3 amino acids: CATSGVAGEDTEAFF. The CDR3 nucleotides read TGTGCCACCAGCGGGGTGGCGGGGGAGGACACTGAAGCTTTCTTT.

The chain couples TRBV7-9 to TRBJ2-2; TRBD2 matches at 9 bases. Germline CDR1 and CDR2: SEHNR and FQNEAQ (reference sequence). With 1 base clipped from V and 6 bases from J, the junction kept 6 bases outside the gene matches. The CDR3 is made up of 16 amino acids. The CDR3 sequence is CASSLGSGSLAGELFF. CDR3 DNA: TGTGCCAGCAGCTTAGGTAGCGGGAGTCTCGCCGGGGAGCTGTTTTTT. The complete variable domain, with remaining parts taken from reference TRBV7-9 and TRBJ2-2, reads DTGVSQNPRHKITKRGQNVTFRCDPISEHNRLYWYRQTLGQGPEFLTYFQNEAQLEKSRLLSDRFSAERPKGSFSTLEIQRTEQGDSAMYLCASSLGSGSLAGELFFGEGSRLTVL.

The count of this clone is one. The gene calls are TRBV6-1 and TRBJ1-5, with D uncertain. V lost 4 bases, J lost 7 bases, and 17 bases lay in between. Germline V gene lookup returns CDR1 MNHNS and CDR2 SASEGT. The CDR3 totals 15 residues. CDR3 protein: CASSAGTITSQPQHF. The CDR3 DNA is TGTGCCAGCAGTGCTGGCACTATTACATCACAGCCCCAGCATTTT.

The gene calls are TRBV2 and TRBJ2-2, with D hard to call. The CDR3 covers 13 residues. Trimming shortened V by 8 bases and J by 5 bases, and 12 bases separated the two germline ends. Germline V gives CDR1 SNHLY, CDR2 FYNNEI. CDR3 sequence (DNA): TGTGCCAGCCAGGTGTTTGCGACCGGGGAGCTGTTTTTT. Its translation is CASQVFATGELFF.

This chain joins TRBV6-5 and TRBJ1-2; D not certain. Trimming left V 2 bases short and J 4 bases short, with 11 bases between. Germline CDR1 reads MNHEY; CDR2 reads SVGAGI. The CDR3 is 14 amino acids. The DNA of the CDR3 is TGTGCCAGCAGTTACGCGGGTCAGATCTATGGCTACACCTTC. This codes for CASSYAGQIYGYTF.

The chain combines TRBV18 with TRBJ1-2; D is perhaps TRBD1 (6 bases). This CDR3 contains 13 residues. V lost 5 bases to trimming and J lost 8 bases, with 15 bases between them. Germline CDR1 KGHSH, CDR2 LQKENI. CDR3 sequence (DNA): TGTGCCAGCTCATTAGGACAGCGAGAGGGCTACACCTTC. Its protein is CASSLGQREGYTF.

This chain connects TRBV5-1 to TRBJ2-7, with 9 positions matching TRBD1. Trimming took 4 bases from V and 5 from J; bases not matched to a gene: 7. The CDR3 runs 14 residues. The germline V gene encodes CDR1 SGHRS and CDR2 YFSETQ. The CDR3 loop is CASSQGQGTNEQYF. The CDR3 coding sequence is TGCGCCAGCAGCCAGGGACAGGGAACGAACGAGCAGTACTTC.

The rearrangement joins TRBV19 to TRBJ2-7; 7 bases agree with TRBD1. This CDR3 region has 12 residues. Looked up from germline, CDR1 is LNHDA and CDR2 is SQIVND (reference sequence). V shed 6 bases, J shed 2 bases, and the junction held 1 base outside the gene matches. CDR3 sequence reads: CASSGQAYEQYF. CDR3 bases: TGTGCCAGTAGCGGACAGGCCTACGAGCAGTACTTC.

The chain uses TRBV30 and TRBJ2-2, with D possibly being TRBD2 (6 bases). There are 14 residues in the CDR3. Germline assignment: CDR1 GTSNPN and CDR2 SVGIG (reference sequence). The CDR3 DNA sequence: TGTGCTTCAGACGGCGGGATCGACACCGGGGAGCTGTTTTTT. The encoded protein is CASDGGIDTGELFF.

This chain connects TRBV6-4 to TRBJ2-3, with D tentatively TRBD2 (6 bases). The V and J ends lost 0 bases and 3 bases respectively, with 10 bases between them. Germline loops: CDR1 MRHNA, CDR2 SNTAGT. This CDR3 is 15 amino acids long. The CDR3 nucleotides read TGTGCCAGCAGTGACTCAGGGACTGCGACAGATACGCAGTATTTT. It encodes CASSDSGTATDTQYF.

This chain connects TRBV27 to TRBJ2-1; perhaps TRBD2 as D (7 bases). Germline V gene sequence: CDR1 MNHEY, CDR2 SMNVEV (reference sequence). There are 15 residues in the CDR3. Trimming pared 4 bases from V and 8 bases from J, leaving 18 bases between. In DNA, the CDR3 is TGTGCCAGCAGTTCCTCGGGGCCGGGGGGCGATGAGCAGTTCTTC. This codes for CASSSSGPGGDEQFF.

V and J are TRBV7-6 and TRBJ2-2; the D is unclear. With 1 base removed from V and 5 bases from J, the gap between germline ends came to 8 bases. CDR3 length: 14 amino acids. Germline V lookup: CDR1 SGHVS, CDR2 FNYEAQ. The CDR3 spells CASSLESGTGELFF. CDR3 nucleotide sequence: TGTGCCAGCAGCTTAGAGTCGGGTACCGGGGAGCTGTTTTTT. The full variable domain, rest sourced from reference TRBV7-6 and TRBJ2-2, is GAGVSQSPRYKVTKRGQDVALRCDPISGHVSLYWYRQALGQGPEFLTYFNYEAQQDKSGLPNDRFSAERPEGSISTLTIQRTEQRDSAMYRCASSLESGTGELFFGEGSRLTVL.

The chain recombines TRBV5-1 with TRBJ2-7; possible D gene TRBD2, 5 bases. The CDR3 has 14 amino acids. V was pared by 4 bases and J by 6 bases, with 17 bases between. Germline loops: CDR1 SGHRS, CDR2 YFSETQ. This chain's CDR3 is CASSPRAGAGEQYF. DNA of the CDR3: TGCGCCAGCAGCCCGCGGGCCGGAGCCGGCGAGCAGTACTTC.

The rearrangement uses TRBV29-1 and TRBJ2-3; D perhaps matches TRBD2 (6 bases). V dropped 6 bases and J dropped 1 base, with 17 bases sitting between them. The germline V gene has CDR1 SQVTM and CDR2 ANQGSEA. CDR3 length: 15 amino acids. The CDR3, as DNA: TGCAGCGTCCGCGGGACGGAACTTCGCACAGATACGCAGTATTTT. Its protein is CSVRGTELRTDTQYF.

The gene calls are TRBV10-1 and TRBJ2-7; 9 positions agree with TRBD1. The CDR3 consists of 13 residues. The trim removed 4 bases at V and 6 bases at J, leaving 4 bases unmatched. The germline V gene encodes CDR1 WNHNN and CDR2 SYGVQD (reference sequence). This CDR3 is CASSGDRVGEQYF. Written as DNA, the CDR3 is TGCGCCAGCAGTGGGGACAGGGTCGGCGAGCAGTACTTC.

The V and J genes are TRBV27 and TRBJ2-7; 8 positions agree with TRBD1. This CDR3 is 14 amino acids long. V was clipped by 3 bases and J by 3 bases; unmatched bases: 4. CDR1 MNHEY and CDR2 SMNVEV come from the germline V gene (reference sequence). The CDR3 sequence: CASSFRRGRYEQYF. The DNA of the CDR3 is TGTGCCAGCAGTTTTCGCAGGGGGCGCTACGAGCAGTACTTC.

Only a few counts were recorded for this clone. V gene TRBV7-6 combines with J gene TRBJ2-7, with D possibly being TRBD2 (6 bases). The V end lost 5 bases, the J end lost 3 bases, and 8 bases lay between the germline ends. This CDR3 has 12 residues. The germline gives CDR1 SGHVS, CDR2 FNYEAQ. Here the CDR3 DNA reads TGTGCCAGCAGCCCCGGGAGCTACGAGCAGTACTTC. It yields the protein CASSPGSYEQYF. The full variable domain, with the rest looked up from reference TRBV7-6 and TRBJ2-7, is GAGVSQSPRYKVTKRGQDVALRCDPISGHVSLYWYRQALGQGPEFLTYFNYEAQQDKSGLPNDRFSAERPEGSISTLTIQRTEQRDSAMYRCASSPGSYEQYFGPGTRLTVT.

The chain carries TRBV6-5 and TRBJ2-1; D is possibly TRBD2 (5 bases). This CDR3 has 14 amino acids. CDR1 and CDR2 from the germline V gene are MNHEY and SVGAGI. V was trimmed by 6 bases and J by 1 base, leaving 10 bases between them. CDR3 sequence (DNA): TGTGCCAGCAGGAGGGTCGGATCCTACAATGAGCAGTTCTTC. This codes for CASRRVGSYNEQFF.

The chain carries TRBV12-2 and TRBJ1-4; the table gives TRBD1 as D, unverified against the DNA. TRBV12-2 is flagged as a pseudogene. This CDR3 contains 15 residues. The CDR3: CASRLVGDIGSKLFF. The CDR3 DNA follows: TGTGCAAGTCGCTTAGTTGGGGACATCGGTTCCAAACTGTTTTTT.

The J gene is TRBJ1-2, the V gene TRBV30, with D possibly being TRBD1 (5 bases). This CDR3 has 12 amino acids. V shed 2 bases and J shed 4 bases, with 8 bases lying between them. Germline V gene data show CDR1 as GTSNPN and CDR2 as SVGIG (reference sequence). CDR3 residues: CAWSQGGYGYTF. CDR3 nucleotide sequence: TGTGCCTGGAGTCAGGGAGGCTATGGCTACACCTTC.

This chain uses TRBV7-2 with TRBJ1-1, with TRBD1 matching 9 bases. J gave up 4 bases and V 5 bases, and 2 bases lay outside the gene matches. The CDR3 runs 13 residues. Germline loops: CDR1 SGHTA, CDR2 FQGNSA. CDR3 loop: CASSRTGVTEAFF. Here the CDR3 DNA reads TGTGCCAGCAGCCGGACAGGGGTCACTGAAGCTTTCTTT.

This clone was seen only a few times. The V call is TRBV4-1, the J call TRBJ1-6; 7 nucleotides match TRBD1. The V and J ends lost 4 bases and 0 bases, in that order; junction bases with no gene match: 9. Germline lookup yields CDR1 MGHRA and CDR2 YSYEKL. The CDR3 covers 18 residues. CDR3 sequence (DNA): TGCGCCAGCAGCCGGTCCCGGGACAGTCCCTCCTATAATTCACCCCTCCACTTT. Encoded protein: CASSRSRDSPSYNSPLHF.

This clone was picked up one time. This CDR3 reads CASHPSGGSDEQFF. Written as DNA, the CDR3 is TGTGCCAGCCACCCCTCCGGCGGGAGTGATGAGCAGTTCTTC. J is TRBJ2-1 and V is TRBV18; the match to TRBD2 covers 7 bases. V shed 8 bases, J shed 8 bases, and the junction held 12 bases outside the gene matches. This CDR3 region has 14 residues. Germline loops: CDR1 KGHSH, CDR2 LQKENI.

CDR3 nucleotide sequence: TGTGCCTGGAGTGTACCGAGGGGGAACTACAATGAGCAGTTCTTC. Translated: CAWSVPRGNYNEQFF. The chain is built from TRBV30 and TRBJ2-1; possible D gene TRBD1, 6 bases. Germline-derived CDR1 and CDR2 are GTSNPN and SVGIG (reference sequence). Trimming took 0 bases from V and 3 from J, leaving 12 bases between them. The CDR3 has 15 amino acids.

Comment on this clone: At the DNA level, this CDR3 is encoded by other sequences in the same sample as well. V usage is TRBV19 and J usage is TRBJ1-4; a possible D gene is TRBD1 (6 bases). Deletions cut 6 bases from V and 0 bases from J, with 8 bases between. This CDR3 spans 14 amino acids. Germline CDR1 is LNHDA and CDR2 is SQIVND (reference sequence). CDR3 nucleotides: TGTGCCAGTAGCCGGACAGCAACTAATGAAAAACTGTTTTTT. This codes for CASSRTATNEKLFF.

This clone occurred a few times. This sequence joins TRBV5-5 and TRBJ2-1, with a possible D match to TRBD1 (5 bases). Trimming cost V 5 bases and J 6 bases, with 18 bases left between them. Germline V gene sequence: CDR1 SGHKS, CDR2 YYEKEE (reference sequence). This CDR3 region has 15 residues. This chain's CDR3 is CASSPGISFTNEQFF. DNA for the CDR3: TGTGCCAGCAGTCCAGGGATTTCCTTTACCAATGAGCAGTTCTTC.

This chain connects TRBV7-2 to TRBJ1-3; D is perhaps TRBD1 (6 bases). CDR1 and CDR2 from the germline V gene are SGHTA and FQGNSA. V lost 3 bases, J lost 4 bases, and 19 bases lay in between. This CDR3 contains 17 residues. This CDR3 reads CASSLGRGSGPGNTIYF. CDR3 bases: TGTGCCAGCAGCTTGGGCAGGGGCTCTGGTCCCGGAAACACCATATATTTT.

Only a few counts were recorded for this clone. The chain combines TRBV6-5 with TRBJ2-6, with D maybe TRBD1 (5 bases). V was trimmed by 6 bases and J by 13 bases, leaving 22 bases between them. This CDR3 is 15 amino acids long. Germline V lookup: CDR1 MNHEY, CDR2 SVGAGI. CDR3 coding DNA: TGTGCCAGCAGCAGACAGATGACCTCAGTTCCGGTCCTGACTTTC. It is translated as CASSRQMTSVPVLTF.

This clone was detected only once. The chain joins TRBV6-1 to TRBJ2-1; D may be TRBD1 (6 bases). Germline V CDR1 and CDR2: MNHNS, SASEGT. There are 14 residues in the CDR3. Trimming took 6 bases from V and 6 from J, leaving 15 bases between them. The CDR3 bases are TGTGCCAGCAGGACTGTAGGGGGAGTCAATGAGCAGTTCTTC. It translates to CASRTVGGVNEQFF.